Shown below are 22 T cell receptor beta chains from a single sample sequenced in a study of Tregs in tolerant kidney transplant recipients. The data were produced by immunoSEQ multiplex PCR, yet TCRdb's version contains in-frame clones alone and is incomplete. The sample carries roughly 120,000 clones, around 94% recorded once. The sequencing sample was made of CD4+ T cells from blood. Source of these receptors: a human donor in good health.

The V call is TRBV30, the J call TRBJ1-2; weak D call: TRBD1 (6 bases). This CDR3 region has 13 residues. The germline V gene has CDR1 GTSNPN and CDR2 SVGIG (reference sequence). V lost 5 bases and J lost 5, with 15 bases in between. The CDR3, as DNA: TGTGCCTGGTTTTTGGGGGCAGGGTATGGCTACACCTTC. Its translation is CAWFLGAGYGYTF.

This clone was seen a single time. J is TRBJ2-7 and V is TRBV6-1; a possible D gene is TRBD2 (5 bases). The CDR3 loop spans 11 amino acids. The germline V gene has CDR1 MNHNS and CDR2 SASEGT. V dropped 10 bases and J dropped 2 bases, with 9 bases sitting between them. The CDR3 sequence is CATGAAYEQYF. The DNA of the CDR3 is TGTGCCACCGGAGCGGCCTACGAGCAGTACTTC.

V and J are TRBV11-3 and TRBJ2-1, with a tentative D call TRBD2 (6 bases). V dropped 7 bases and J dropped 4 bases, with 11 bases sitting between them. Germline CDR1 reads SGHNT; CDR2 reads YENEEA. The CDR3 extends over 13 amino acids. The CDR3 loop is CASKLAGYNEQFF. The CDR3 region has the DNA TGTGCCAGCAAACTAGCCGGTTACAATGAGCAGTTCTTC.

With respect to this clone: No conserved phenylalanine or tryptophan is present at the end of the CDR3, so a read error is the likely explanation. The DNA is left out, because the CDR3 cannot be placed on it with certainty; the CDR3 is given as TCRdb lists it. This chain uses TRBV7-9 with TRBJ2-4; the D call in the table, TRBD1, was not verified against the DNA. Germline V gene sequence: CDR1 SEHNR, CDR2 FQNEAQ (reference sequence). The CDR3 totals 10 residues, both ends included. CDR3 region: CASSFIRWLP.

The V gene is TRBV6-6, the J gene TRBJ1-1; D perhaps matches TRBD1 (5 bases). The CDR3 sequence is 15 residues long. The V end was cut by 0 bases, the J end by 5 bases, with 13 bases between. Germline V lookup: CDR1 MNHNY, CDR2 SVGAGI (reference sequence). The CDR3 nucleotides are TGTGCCAGCAGTTACTCGAGTACGGGGGTTACTGAAGCTTTCTTT. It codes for CASSYSSTGVTEAFF.

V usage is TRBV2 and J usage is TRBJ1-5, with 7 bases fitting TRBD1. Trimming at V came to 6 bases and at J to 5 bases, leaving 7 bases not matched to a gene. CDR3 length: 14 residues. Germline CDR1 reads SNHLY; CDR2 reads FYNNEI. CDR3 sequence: CASSQGGPDQPQHF. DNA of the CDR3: TGTGCCAGCAGCCAAGGGGGCCCGGATCAGCCCCAGCATTTT.

The CDR3 DNA reads TGTGCCAGCACCAGGACAGGGGCAGCCTATGGCTACACCTTC. It yields the protein CASTRTGAAYGYTF. The chain couples TRBV6-1 to TRBJ1-2; 9 nucleotides line up with TRBD1. Germline lookup yields CDR1 MNHNS and CDR2 SASEGT. The J segment lost 4 bases and the V segment lost 7 bases, leaving 7 bases of the junction unmatched. This CDR3 is built from 14 residues.

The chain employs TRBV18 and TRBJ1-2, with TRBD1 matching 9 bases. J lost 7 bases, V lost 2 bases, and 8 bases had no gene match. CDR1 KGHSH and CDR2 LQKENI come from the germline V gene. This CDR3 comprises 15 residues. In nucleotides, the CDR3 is TGTGCCAGCTCACCATACGGGACAGGGCTTGGTGGCTACACCTTC. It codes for CASSPYGTGLGGYTF.

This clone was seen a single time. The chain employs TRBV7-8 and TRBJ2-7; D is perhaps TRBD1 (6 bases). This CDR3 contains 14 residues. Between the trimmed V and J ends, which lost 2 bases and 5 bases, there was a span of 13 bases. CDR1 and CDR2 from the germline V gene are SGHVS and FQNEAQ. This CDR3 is CASSLNQGRNEQYF. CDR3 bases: TGTGCCAGCAGCTTAAACCAGGGGCGGAACGAGCAGTACTTC.

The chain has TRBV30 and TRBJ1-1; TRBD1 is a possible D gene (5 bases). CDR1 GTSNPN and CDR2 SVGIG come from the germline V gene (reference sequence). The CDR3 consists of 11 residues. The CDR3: CASGRGREAFF. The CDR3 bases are TGTGCTTCCGGTAGGGGTAGGGAAGCTTTCTTT.

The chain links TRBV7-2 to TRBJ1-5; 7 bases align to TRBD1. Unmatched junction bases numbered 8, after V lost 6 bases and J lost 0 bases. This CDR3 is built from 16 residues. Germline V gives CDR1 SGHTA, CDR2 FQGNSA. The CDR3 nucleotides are TGTGCCAGCAGTAAACAACAGGGGATTAGCAATCAGCCCCAGCATTTT. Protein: CASSKQQGISNQPQHF.

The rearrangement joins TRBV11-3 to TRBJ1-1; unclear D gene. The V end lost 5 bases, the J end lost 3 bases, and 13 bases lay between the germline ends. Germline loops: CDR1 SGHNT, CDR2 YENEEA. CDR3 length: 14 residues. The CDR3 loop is CASSRNYGDTEAFF. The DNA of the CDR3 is TGTGCCAGCAGCCGAAATTACGGCGACACTGAAGCTTTCTTT.

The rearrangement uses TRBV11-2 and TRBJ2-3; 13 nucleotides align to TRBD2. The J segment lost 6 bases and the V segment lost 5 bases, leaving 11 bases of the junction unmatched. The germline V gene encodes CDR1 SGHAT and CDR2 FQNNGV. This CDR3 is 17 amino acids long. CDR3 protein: CASSKQPGLAGWDTQYF. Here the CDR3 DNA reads TGTGCCAGCAGCAAACAACCGGGACTAGCGGGATGGGATACGCAGTATTTT.

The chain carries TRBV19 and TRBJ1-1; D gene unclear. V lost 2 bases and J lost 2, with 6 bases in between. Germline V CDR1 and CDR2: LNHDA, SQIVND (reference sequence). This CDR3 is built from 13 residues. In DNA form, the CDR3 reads TGTGCCAGTAGTATAAGGGAAAACACTGAAGCTTTCTTT. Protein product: CASSIRENTEAFF. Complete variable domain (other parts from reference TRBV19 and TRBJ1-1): DGGITQSPKYLFRKEGQNVTLSCEQNLNHDAMYWYRQDPGQGLRLIYYSQIVNDFQKGDIAEGYSVSREKKESFPLTVTSAQKNPTAFYLCASSIRENTEAFFGQGTRLTVV.

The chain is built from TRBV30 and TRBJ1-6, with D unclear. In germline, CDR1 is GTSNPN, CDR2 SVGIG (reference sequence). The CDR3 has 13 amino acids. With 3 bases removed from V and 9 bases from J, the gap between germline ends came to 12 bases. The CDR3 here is CAWRLMSGSPLHF. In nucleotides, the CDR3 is TGTGCCTGGAGACTGATGTCTGGTTCACCCCTCCACTTT.

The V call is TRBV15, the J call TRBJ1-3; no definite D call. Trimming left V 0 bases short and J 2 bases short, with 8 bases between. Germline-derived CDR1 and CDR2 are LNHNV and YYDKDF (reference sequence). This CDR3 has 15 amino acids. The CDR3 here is CATSRDMGTGNTIYF. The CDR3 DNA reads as TGTGCCACCAGCAGAGATATGGGTACTGGAAACACCATATATTTT.

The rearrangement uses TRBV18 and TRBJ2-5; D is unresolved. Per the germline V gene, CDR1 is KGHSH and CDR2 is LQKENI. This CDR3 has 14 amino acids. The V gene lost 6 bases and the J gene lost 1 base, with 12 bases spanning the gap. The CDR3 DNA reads TGTGCCAGCTCCCCTGCGGTGACCCAAGAGACCCAGTACTTC. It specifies CASSPAVTQETQYF.

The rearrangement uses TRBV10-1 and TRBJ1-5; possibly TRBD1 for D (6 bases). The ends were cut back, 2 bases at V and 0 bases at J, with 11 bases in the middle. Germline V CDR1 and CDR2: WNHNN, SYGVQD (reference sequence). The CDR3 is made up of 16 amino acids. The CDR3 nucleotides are TGCGCCAGCAGTGAGAGCAAAGGGGGTAGCAATCAGCCCCAGCATTTT. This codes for CASSESKGGSNQPQHF.

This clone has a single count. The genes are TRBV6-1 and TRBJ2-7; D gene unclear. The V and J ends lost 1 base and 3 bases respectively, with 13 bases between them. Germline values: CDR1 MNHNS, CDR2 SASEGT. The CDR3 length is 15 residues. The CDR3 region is CASSEVYSNSYEQYF. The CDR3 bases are TGTGCCAGCAGTGAAGTGTACAGTAATAGCTACGAGCAGTACTTC.

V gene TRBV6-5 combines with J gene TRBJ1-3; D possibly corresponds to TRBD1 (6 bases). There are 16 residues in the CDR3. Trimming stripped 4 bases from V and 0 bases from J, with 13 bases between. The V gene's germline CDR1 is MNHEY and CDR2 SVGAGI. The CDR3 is CASSFQGTSSGNTIYF. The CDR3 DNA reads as TGTGCCAGCAGTTTCCAGGGGACAAGCTCTGGAAACACCATATATTTT.

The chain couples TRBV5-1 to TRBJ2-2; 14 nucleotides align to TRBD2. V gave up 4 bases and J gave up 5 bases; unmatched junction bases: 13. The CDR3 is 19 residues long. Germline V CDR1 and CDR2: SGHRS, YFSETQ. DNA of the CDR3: TGCGCCAGCAGCCCCGGGGGACTAGCGGGAGTCTGGGGAACCGGGGAGCTGTTTTTT. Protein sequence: CASSPGGLAGVWGTGELFF.

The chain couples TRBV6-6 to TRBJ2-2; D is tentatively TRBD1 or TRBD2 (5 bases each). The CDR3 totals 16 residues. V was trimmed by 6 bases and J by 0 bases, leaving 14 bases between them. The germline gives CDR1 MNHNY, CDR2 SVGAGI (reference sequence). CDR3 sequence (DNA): TGTGCCAGCAGCCGACCCGGGGCGGCGAACACCGGGGAGCTGTTTTTT. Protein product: CASSRPGAANTGELFF.